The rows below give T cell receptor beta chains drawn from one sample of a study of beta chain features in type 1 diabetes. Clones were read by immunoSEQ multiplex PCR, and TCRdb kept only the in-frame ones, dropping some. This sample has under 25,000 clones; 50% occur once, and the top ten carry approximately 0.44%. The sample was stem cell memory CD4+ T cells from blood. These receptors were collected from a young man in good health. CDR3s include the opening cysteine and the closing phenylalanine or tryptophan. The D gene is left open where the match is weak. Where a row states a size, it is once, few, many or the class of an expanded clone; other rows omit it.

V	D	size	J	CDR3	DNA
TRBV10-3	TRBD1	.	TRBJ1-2	CAISRDRGVGYTF	TGTGCCATCAGCAGGGACAGGGGGGTTGGCTACACCTTC
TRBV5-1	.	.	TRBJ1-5	CASSLRGIEEPQHF	TGCGCCAGCAGCTTGAGAGGGATTGAGGAGCCCCAGCATTTT
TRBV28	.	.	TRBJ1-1	CASSWVTGGAFF	TGTGCCAGCAGCTGGGTCACTGGAGGGGCTTTCTTT
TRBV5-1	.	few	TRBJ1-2	CASSLESGANYGYTF	TGCGCCAGCAGCTTGGAGTCGGGGGCTAACTATGGCTACACCTTC
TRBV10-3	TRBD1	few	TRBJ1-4	CAISEVSGQLNEKLFF	TGTGCCATCAGTGAGGTATCGGGACAGTTAAATGAAAAACTGTTTTTT
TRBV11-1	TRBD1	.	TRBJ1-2	CASSVGQGNWNGYTF	TGTGCCAGCAGCGTCGGACAGGGAAACTGGAATGGCTACACCTTC
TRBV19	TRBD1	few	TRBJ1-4	CATGQGAAEKLFF	TGTGCCACCGGACAGGGAGCGGCTGAAAAACTGTTTTTT
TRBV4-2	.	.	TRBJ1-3	CASSPLHLISGNTIYF	TGTGCCAGCAGCCCTCTTCACTTAATCTCTGGAAACACCATATATTTT
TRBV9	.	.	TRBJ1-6	CASSVSGLDNSPLHF	TGTGCCAGCAGCGTATCGGGATTAGATAATTCACCCCTCCACTTT
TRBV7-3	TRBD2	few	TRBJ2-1	CASSRTSGGSYEQFF	TGTGCCAGCAGCCGGACTAGCGGGGGGAGCTATGAGCAGTTCTTC
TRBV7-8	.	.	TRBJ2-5	CASSSSRMPRQTETQYF	TGTGCCAGCAGCTCCTCTCGGATGCCCCGACAGACTGAGACCCAGTACTTC
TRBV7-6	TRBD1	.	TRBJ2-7	CASSFPPYRGRLSEQYF	TGTGCCAGCAGCTTCCCCCCCTACAGGGGGCGACTATCCGAGCAGTACTTC
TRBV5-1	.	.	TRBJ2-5	CASSLESRAMETQYF	TGCGCCAGCAGCTTGGAATCCCGAGCGATGGAGACCCAGTACTTC
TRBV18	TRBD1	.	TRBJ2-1	CASSPPGQGYNEQFF	TGTGCCAGCTCACCCCCGGGACAGGGCTACAATGAGCAGTTCTTC
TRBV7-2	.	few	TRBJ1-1	CASSQEPGDSTEAFF	TGTGCCAGCAGCCAAGAACCAGGGGATTCCACTGAAGCTTTCTTT
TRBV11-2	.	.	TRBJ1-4	CASSLNPHSNEKLFF	TGTGCCAGCAGCTTAAATCCCCACAGTAATGAAAAACTGTTTTTT
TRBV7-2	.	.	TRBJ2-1	CASSSRSYNEQFF	TGTGCCAGCAGTTCCCGCTCCTACAATGAGCAGTTCTTC
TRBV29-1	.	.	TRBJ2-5	CSGLQETQYF	TGCAGCGGACTACAAGAGACCCAGTACTTC
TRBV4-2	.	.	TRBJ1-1	CASSHDGQPNTEAFF	TGTGCCAGCAGCCATGACGGACAGCCGAACACTGAAGCTTTCTTT